This T cell receptor (beta chain) was found in a study of blood T cell repertoires in COVID-19. In the study overall: Whether acute or convalescent, the COVID-19 samples came from the United States, Italy and Spain. Sources were T cells, B-cell-depleted T cells, or PBMCs; the material itself was cDNA or gDNA.

The CDR3 spans 11 residues. V lost 6 bases, J lost 5 bases, and 6 bases lay in between. Germline lookup yields CDR1 ENHRY and CDR2 SYGVKD. As processed by the authors: For nucleated cells, counts were estimated from reference gene primer amplification. Profiling relied on immunoSEQ multiplex PCR, and the TCRdb table lists in-frame clones only, not all of them. Clone size and the V and J calls come from that table; the DNA yielded D and trimming. The profile covers 95,000 to 120,000 clones, with about 88% appearing a single time and more than 7% taken by the ten largest. This sequence joins TRBV10-3 and TRBJ2-3; possibly TRBD2 for D (5 bases). The clonotype was recovered from a woman aged 70 to 79 who had recovered from COVID-19. Sequenced: peripheral blood. The CDR3 loop reads CAIRTIDTQYF. CDR3 nucleotides: TGTGCCATCAGGACTATAGATACGCAGTATTTT.